This TCR beta chain is drawn from a study of human T cells and chemical hapten exposure. Study-wide context: Sensitizing treatment utilized 2% DPC over a 2 cm by 2 cm portion of upper inner arm skin.

Unique molecular identifiers were affixed to discrete cDNA molecules within the library. TCRdb called the RACE reads again in MiXCR, with one record for every CDR3 protein. The sample shows some 330,000 distinct CDR3 sequences, around 5.5% of them seen only once. The time point denotes: pre-sensitization, week 0. The sample's treatment: therapeutic diphenylcyclopropenone sensitization with weekly scalp DPC. Overall study findings and caveats: Patch test score rose with PT1 expanded TCR count, significant at thresholds 8, 16 and 32, not 4.

About this clonotype itself: The antigen is undetermined.

Per the germline V gene, CDR1 is PRHDT and CDR2 is FYEKMQ (reference sequence). The CDR3 totals 16 residues. Trimming cost V 1 base and J 4 bases, with 13 bases left between them. This receptor was identified in a woman aged 18 to 35 with alopecia areata. Some clones in this sample may be carry-over from other donors' samples. The chain couples TRBV13 to TRBJ2-2; D is undetermined. This specimen was whole blood, taken in connection with sensitization to the hapten diphenylcyclopropenone (DPC). The CDR3 region has the DNA TGTGCCAGCAGCTTAGCGCCCGCAGAGCGCACCGGGGAGCTGTTTTTT. Translated, it gives CASSLAPAERTGELFF.